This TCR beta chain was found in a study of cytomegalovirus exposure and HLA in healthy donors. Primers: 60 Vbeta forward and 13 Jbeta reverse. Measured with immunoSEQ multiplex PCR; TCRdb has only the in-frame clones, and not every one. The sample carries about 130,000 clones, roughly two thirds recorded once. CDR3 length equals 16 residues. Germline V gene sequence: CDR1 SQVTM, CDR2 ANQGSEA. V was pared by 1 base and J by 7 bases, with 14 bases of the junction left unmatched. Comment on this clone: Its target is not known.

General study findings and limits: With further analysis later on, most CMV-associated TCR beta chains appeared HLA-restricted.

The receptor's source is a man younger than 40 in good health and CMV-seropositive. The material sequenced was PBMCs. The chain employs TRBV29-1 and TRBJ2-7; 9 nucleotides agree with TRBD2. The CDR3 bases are TGCAGCGTTGAAGGCCAGGGCGGGAGGGCCTCGGAAGAGCAGTACTTC. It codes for CSVEGQGGRASEEQYF.